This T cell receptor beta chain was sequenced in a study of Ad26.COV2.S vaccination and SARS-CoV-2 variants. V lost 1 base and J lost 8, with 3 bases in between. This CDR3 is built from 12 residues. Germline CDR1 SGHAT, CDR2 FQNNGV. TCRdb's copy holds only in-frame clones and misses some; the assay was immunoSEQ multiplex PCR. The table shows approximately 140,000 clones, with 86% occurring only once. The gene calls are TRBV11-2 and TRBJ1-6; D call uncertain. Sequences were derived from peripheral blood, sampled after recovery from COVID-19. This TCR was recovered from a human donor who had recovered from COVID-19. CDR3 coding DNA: TGTGCCAGCAGCTTAGTAGATTCACCCCTCCACTTT. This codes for CASSLVDSPLHF.